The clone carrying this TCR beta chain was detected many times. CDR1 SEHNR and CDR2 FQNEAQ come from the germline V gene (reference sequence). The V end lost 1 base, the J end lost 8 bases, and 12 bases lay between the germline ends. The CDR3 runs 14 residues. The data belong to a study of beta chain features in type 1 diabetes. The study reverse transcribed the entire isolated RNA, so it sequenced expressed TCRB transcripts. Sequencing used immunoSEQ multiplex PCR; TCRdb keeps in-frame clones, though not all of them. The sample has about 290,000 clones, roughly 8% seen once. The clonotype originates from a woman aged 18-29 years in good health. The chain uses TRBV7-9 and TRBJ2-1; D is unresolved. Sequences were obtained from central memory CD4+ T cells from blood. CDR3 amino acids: CASSLDDLWDEQFF. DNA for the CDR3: TGTGCCAGCAGCTTAGACGACCTTTGGGATGAGCAGTTCTTC.